This T cell receptor beta chain was sequenced during a study of blood T cell repertoires in COVID-19. About the study: Material from acute and convalescent COVID-19 was sourced from the United States, Italy and Spain. T cells, B-cell-depleted T cells, or PBMCs provided the cDNA or gDNA that served as material.

The CDR3 has 12 amino acids. With 4 bases clipped from V and 6 bases from J, the junction kept 4 bases outside the gene matches. CDR1 and CDR2 (germline): SGHTS, YDEGEE. In the original processing: Using reference gene primer amplification, nucleated cell counts were estimated. The repertoire was sequenced with immunoSEQ multiplex PCR; TCRdb's copy has only in-frame clones and lacks some. The V and J calls and the clone size are those of that table, but D and trimming were determined from the DNA. The table has roughly 100,000 clones, around four fifths seen once. This sequence originates from a man between 65 and 85 years old with acute or convalescent COVID-19. This chain joins TRBV5-8 and TRBJ2-7, with 7 positions matching TRBD2. Sequencing was done on a sample of peripheral blood. DNA for the CDR3: TGTGCCAGCAGCCGGACTAGAGCCGAGCAGTACTTC. It yields the protein CASSRTRAEQYF. The full variable domain, completed using reference TRBV5-8 and TRBJ2-7, is EAGVTQSPTHLIKTRGQQATLRCSPISGHTSVYWYQQALGLGLQFLLWYDEGEERNRGNFPPRFSGRQFPNYSSELNVNALELEDSALYLCASSRTRAEQYFGPGTRLTVT.